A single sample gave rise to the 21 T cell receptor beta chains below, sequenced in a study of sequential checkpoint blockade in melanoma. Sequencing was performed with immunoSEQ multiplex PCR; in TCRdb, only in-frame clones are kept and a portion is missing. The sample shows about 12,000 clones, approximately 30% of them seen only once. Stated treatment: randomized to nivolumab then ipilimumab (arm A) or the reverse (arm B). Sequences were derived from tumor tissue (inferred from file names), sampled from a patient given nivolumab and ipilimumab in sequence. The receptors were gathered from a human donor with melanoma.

CDR3 residues: CASSFEPSGANVLTF. The CDR3 coding sequence is TGTGCCAGCAGCTTTGAGCCCTCTGGGGCCAACGTCCTGACTTTC. The V and J genes are TRBV7-6 and TRBJ2-6; no firm D call. Trimming stripped 3 bases from V and 0 bases from J, with 6 bases between. Germline loops: CDR1 SGHVS, CDR2 FNYEAQ. The CDR3 extends over 15 amino acids.

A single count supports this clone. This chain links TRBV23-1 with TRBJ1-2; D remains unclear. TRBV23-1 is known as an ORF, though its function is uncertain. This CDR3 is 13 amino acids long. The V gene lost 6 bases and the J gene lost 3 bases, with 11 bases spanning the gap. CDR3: CASSRNGYYGYTF. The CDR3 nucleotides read TGCGCCAGCAGCCGCAACGGCTACTATGGCTACACCTTC.

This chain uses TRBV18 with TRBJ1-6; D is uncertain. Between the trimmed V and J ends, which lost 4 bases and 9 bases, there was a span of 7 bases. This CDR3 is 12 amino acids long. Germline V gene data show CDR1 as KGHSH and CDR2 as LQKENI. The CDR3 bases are TGTGCCAGCTCACTCGGAGGTTCACCCCTCCACTTT. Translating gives CASSLGGSPLHF.

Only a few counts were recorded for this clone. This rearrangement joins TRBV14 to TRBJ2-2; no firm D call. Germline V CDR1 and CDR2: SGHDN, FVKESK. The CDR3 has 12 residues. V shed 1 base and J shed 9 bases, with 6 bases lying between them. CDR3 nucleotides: TGTGCCAGCAGCCAAGTAGGGCGGGAGCTGTTTTTT. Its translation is CASSQVGRELFF.

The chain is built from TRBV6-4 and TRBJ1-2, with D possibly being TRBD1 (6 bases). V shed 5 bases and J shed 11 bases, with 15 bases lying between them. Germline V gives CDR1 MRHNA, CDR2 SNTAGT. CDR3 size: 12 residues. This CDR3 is CASSYRTVFYTF. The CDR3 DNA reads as TGTGCCAGCAGTTACAGGACAGTATTTTACACCTTC.

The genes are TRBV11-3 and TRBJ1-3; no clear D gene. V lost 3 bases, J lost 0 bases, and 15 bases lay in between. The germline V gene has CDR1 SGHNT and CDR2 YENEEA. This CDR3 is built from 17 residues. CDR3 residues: CASSLWLKGRSGNTIYF. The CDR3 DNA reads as TGTGCCAGCAGCTTGTGGCTTAAGGGCCGCTCTGGAAACACCATATATTTT. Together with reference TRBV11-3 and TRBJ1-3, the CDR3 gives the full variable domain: EAGVVQSPRYKIIEKKQPVAFWCNPISGHNTLYWYLQNLGQGPELLIRYENEEAVDDSQLPKDRFSAERLKGVDSTLKIQPAELGDSAVYLCASSLWLKGRSGNTIYFGEGSWLTVV.

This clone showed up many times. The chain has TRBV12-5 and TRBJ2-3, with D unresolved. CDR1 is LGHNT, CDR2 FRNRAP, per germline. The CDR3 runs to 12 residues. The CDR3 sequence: CASTEAWNTQYF. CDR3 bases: TGTGCCAGCACCGAGGCGTGGAATACGCAGTATTTT.

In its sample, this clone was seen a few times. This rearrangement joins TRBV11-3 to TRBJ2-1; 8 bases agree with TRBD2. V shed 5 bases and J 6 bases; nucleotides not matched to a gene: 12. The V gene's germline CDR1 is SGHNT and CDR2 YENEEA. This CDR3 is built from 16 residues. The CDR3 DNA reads TGTGCCAGCAGCAGCCCGAGACGGGGGGGCCTCAATGAGCAGTTCTTC. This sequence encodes CASSSPRRGGLNEQFF.

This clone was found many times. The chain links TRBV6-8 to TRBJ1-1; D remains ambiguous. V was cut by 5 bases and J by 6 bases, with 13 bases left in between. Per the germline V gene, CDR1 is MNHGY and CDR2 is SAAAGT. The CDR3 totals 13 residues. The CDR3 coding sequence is TGTGCCAGCAGTGATCCGCCAGCCCCTGAAGCTTTCTTT. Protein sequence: CASSDPPAPEAFF.

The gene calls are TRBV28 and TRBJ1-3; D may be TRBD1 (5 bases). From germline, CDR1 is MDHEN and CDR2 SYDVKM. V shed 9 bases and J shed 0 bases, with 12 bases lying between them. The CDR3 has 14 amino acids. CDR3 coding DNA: TGTGCCAGTAGGGACGCAAGCTCTGGAAACACCATATATTTT. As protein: CASRDASSGNTIYF.

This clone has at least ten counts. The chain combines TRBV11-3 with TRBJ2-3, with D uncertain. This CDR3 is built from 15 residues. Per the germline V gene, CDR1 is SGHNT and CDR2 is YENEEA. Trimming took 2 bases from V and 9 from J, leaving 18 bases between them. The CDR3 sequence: CASSLRLAGDSTQYF. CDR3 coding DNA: TGTGCCAGCAGCTTAAGGCTGGCAGGTGATTCGACGCAGTATTTT.

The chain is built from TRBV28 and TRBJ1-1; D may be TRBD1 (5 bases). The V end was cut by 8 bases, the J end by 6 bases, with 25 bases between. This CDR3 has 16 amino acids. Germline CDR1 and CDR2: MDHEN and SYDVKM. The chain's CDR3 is CASSSVWDEGTPEAFF. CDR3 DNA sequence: TGTGCCAGCTCCTCCGTCTGGGACGAGGGAACCCCTGAAGCTTTCTTT.

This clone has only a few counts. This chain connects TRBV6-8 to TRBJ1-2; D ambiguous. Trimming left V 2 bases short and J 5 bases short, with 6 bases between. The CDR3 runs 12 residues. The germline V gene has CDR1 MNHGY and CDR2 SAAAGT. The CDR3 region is CASSYLGYGYTF. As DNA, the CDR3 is TGTGCCAGCAGTTACCTGGGGTATGGCTACACCTTC.

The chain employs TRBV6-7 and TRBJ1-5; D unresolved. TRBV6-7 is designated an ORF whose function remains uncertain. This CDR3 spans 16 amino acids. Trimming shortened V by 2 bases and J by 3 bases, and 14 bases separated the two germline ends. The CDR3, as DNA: TGTGCCAGCAGTTACCGGCGGGTGTCCGCCAATCAGCCCCAGCATTTT. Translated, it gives CASSYRRVSANQPQHF.

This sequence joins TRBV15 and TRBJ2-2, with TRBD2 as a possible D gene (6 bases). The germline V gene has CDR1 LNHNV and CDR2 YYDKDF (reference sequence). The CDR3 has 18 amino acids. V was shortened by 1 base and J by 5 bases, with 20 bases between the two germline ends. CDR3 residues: CATSRGGGGARRTGELFF. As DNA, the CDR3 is TGTGCCACCAGCAGAGGGGGAGGAGGGGCGCGAAGGACCGGGGAGCTGTTTTTT.

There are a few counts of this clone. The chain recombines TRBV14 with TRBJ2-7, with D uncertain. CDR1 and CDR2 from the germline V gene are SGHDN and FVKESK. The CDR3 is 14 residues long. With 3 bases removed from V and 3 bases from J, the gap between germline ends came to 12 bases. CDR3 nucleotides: TGTGCCAGCAGCCAGACGGACGGATTCTACGAGCAGTACTTC. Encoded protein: CASSQTDGFYEQYF. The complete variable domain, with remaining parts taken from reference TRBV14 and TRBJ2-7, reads EAGVTQFPSHSVIEKGQTVTLRCDPISGHDNLYWYRRVMGKEIKFLLHFVKESKQDESGMPNNRFLAERTGGTYSTLKVQPAELEDSGVYFCASSQTDGFYEQYFGPGTRLTVT.

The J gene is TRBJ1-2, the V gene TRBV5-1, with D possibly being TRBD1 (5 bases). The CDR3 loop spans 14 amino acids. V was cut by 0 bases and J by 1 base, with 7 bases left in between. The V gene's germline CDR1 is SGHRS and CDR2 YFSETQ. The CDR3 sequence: CASSLGQSNYGYTF. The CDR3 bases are TGCGCCAGCAGCTTGGGACAGAGTAACTATGGCTACACCTTC.

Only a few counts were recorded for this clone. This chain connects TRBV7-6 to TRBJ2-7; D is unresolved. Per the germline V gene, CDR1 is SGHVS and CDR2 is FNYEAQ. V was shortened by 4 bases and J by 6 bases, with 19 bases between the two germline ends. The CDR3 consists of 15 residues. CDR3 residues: CASSSPGQGYGEQYV. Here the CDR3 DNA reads TGTGCCAGCAGCTCACCGGGCCAAGGATACGGCGAGCAGTACGTC.

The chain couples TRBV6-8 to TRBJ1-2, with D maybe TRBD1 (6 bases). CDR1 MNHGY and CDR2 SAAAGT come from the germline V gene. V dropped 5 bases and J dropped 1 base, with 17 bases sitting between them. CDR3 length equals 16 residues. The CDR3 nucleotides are TGTGCCAGCAGTGTTTCGGGGGCGCAGGATAACTATGGCTACACCTTC. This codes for CASSVSGAQDNYGYTF.

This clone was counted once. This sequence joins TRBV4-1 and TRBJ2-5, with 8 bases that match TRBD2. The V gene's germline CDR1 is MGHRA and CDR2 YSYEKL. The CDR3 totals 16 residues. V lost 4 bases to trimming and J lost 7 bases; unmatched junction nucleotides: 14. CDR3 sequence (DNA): TGCGCCAGCAGCCTTTGGATCCGGGGGGGCGAGGGGACCCAGTACTTC. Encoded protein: CASSLWIRGGEGTQYF.

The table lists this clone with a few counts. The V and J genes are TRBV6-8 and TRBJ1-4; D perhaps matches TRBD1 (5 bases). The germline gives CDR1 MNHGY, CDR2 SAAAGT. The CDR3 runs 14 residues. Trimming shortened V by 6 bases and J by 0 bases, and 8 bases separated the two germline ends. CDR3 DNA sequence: TGTGCCAGCAGATCAGGGTCAACTAATGAAAAACTGTTTTTT. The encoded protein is CASRSGSTNEKLFF.